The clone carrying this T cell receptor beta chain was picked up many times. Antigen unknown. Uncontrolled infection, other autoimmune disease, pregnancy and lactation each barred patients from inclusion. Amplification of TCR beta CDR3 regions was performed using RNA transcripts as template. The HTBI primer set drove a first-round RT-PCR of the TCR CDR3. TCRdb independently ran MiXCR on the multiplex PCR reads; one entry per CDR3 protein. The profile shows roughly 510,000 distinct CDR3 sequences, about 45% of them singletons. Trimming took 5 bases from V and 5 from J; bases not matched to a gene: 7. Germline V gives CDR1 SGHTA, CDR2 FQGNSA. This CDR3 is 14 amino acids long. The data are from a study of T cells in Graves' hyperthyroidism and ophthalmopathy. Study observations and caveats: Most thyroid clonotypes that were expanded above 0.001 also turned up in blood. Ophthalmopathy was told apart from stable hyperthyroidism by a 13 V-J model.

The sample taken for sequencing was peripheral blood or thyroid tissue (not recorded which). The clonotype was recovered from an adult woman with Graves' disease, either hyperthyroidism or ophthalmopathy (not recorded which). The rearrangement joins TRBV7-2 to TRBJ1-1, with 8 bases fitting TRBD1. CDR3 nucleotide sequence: TGTGCCAGCAGCAGAAACAGGGGGGGAACTGAAGCTTTCTTT. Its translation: CASSRNRGGTEAFF.